These 21 T cell receptor beta chains were sequenced from one sample in a study of shared clonotypes between healthy human individuals (dated by TCRdb to between 2020 and 2021). The receptor library was made with the immunoSEQ multiplex PCR assay. In its TCRdb copy, this immuneACCESS table keeps in-frame sequences only and misses some clones. Where compared with another copy, unresolved V genes explain less than half of these, and the others have no known cause. The table for this sample lists a few million clones; roughly nine tenths of them were counted only once. The top ten clones comprise around 0.14% of the sample. The material sequenced was naive CD4+ T cells sorted from blood. Interpreted using the paper, the cell subset or site label stands for: CD45RA+ positively selected. The receptors were gathered from a man between 18 and 29 years old in good health.

The gene calls are TRBV5-1 and TRBJ2-5; D ambiguous. The CDR3 covers 13 residues. Germline CDR1 is SGHRS and CDR2 is YFSETQ. V gave up 3 bases and J gave up 5 bases, with 11 bases separating them. The CDR3 loop reads CASSSPPMETQYF. In nucleotides, the CDR3 is TGCGCCAGCAGCTCCCCCCCGATGGAGACCCAGTACTTC.

CDR3 nucleotides: TGTGCCAGCTCATCGATGGAGTTGAACACTGAAGCTTTCTTT. Protein product: CASSSMELNTEAFF. The chain combines TRBV18 with TRBJ1-1, with D hard to call. V lost 5 bases and J 0 bases, leaving 10 bases between the germline ends. Germline V gene data show CDR1 as KGHSH and CDR2 as LQKENI. This CDR3 has 14 residues.

The J gene is TRBJ1-5, the V gene TRBV10-2, with D possibly being TRBD1 (5 bases). Looked up from germline, CDR1 is WSHSY and CDR2 is SAAADI. The CDR3 has 14 amino acids. V lost 3 bases, J lost 7 bases, and 13 bases lay in between. CDR3 in amino acids: CASSDQGGIQPQHF. The CDR3 coding sequence is TGCGCCAGCAGTGATCAGGGAGGCATCCAGCCCCAGCATTTT.

The CDR3 reads CASSVDPENYGYTF. CDR3 nucleotide sequence: TGTGCCAGCAGCGTAGATCCAGAAAACTATGGCTACACCTTC. This rearrangement joins TRBV9 to TRBJ1-2, with no clear D. Germline V gene sequence: CDR1 SGDLS, CDR2 YYNGEE. The CDR3 is 14 residues long. Trimming took off 0 bases at V and 2 bases at J, with 8 bases between the two ends. Based on the CDR3 plus reference TRBV9 and TRBJ1-2, the full variable domain is DSGVTQTPKHLITATGQRVTLRCSPRSGDLSVYWYQQSLDQGLQFLIQYYNGEERAKGNILERFSAQQFPDLHSELNLSSLELGDSALYFCASSVDPENYGYTFGSGTRLTVV.

The J gene is TRBJ2-3, the V gene TRBV6-5; 12 positions agree with TRBD2. Germline-derived CDR1 and CDR2 are MNHEY and SVGAGI. V lost 6 bases, J lost 4 bases, and 5 bases stayed unmatched. The CDR3 has 15 amino acids. The CDR3 reads CASSRLAGEADTQYF. CDR3 in DNA: TGTGCCAGCAGCAGACTAGCGGGGGAGGCAGATACGCAGTATTTT.

The chain is built from TRBV5-1 and TRBJ2-2, with D perhaps given as TRBD1 or TRBD2 (5 bases each). V was shortened by 1 base and J by 6 bases, with 19 bases between the two germline ends. Germline V gives CDR1 SGHRS, CDR2 YFSETQ. This CDR3 has 17 amino acids. CDR3 nucleotides: TGCGCCAGCAGCTTGATGGGGGTATCCATATCCGCCGGGGAGCTGTTTTTT. Translated: CASSLMGVSISAGELFF.

As concerns this clone: This same CDR3 is encoded by further DNA sequences in the sample. The V and J genes are TRBV15 and TRBJ1-5; D gene unclear. The length of the CDR3 is 12 residues. V gave up 5 bases and J gave up 5 bases, with 7 bases separating them. CDR1 and CDR2 (germline): LNHNV, YYDKDF (reference sequence). As DNA, the CDR3 is TGTGCCACCAGCCTTAGGGATCAGCCCCAGCATTTT. It specifies CATSLRDQPQHF.

The rearrangement uses TRBV5-1 and TRBJ1-2; D uncertain. This CDR3 comprises 14 residues. Between the trimmed V and J ends, which lost 3 bases and 0 bases, there was a span of 9 bases. Germline V gene data show CDR1 as SGHRS and CDR2 as YFSETQ. CDR3 region: CASSSGDSNYGYTF. Written as DNA, the CDR3 is TGCGCCAGCAGCTCGGGAGACTCTAACTATGGCTACACCTTC.

The chain has TRBV29-1 and TRBJ1-4, with D maybe TRBD1 (6 bases). Looked up from germline, CDR1 is SQVTM and CDR2 is ANQGSEA. The V end lost 6 bases, the J end lost 8 bases, and 13 bases lay between the germline ends. CDR3 length equals 12 residues. For the CDR3, the DNA is TGCAGCGTCGGAGAAAGGGGGGAAAAACTGTTTTTT. Translating gives CSVGERGEKLFF.

The chain links TRBV5-1 to TRBJ1-2; D is uncertain. Trimming cost V 0 bases and J 3 bases, with 12 bases left between them. The germline CDR1 and CDR2 sequences are SGHRS and YFSETQ. CDR3 length equals 15 residues. CDR3 sequence (DNA): TGCGCCAGCAGCTTGGAGGGCCTTCTAGACTATGGCTACACCTTC. Translated: CASSLEGLLDYGYTF.

The chain is built from TRBV19 and TRBJ1-1; D is unresolved. Per the germline V gene, CDR1 is LNHDA and CDR2 is SQIVND (reference sequence). V was trimmed by 6 bases and J by 3 bases, leaving 17 bases between them. The CDR3 is 15 residues long. For the CDR3, the DNA is TGTGCCAGTAGCCCCGCTCAGCTGGGAGACACTGAAGCTTTCTTT. It yields the protein CASSPAQLGDTEAFF. The entire variable domain, with the rest obtained from reference TRBV19 and TRBJ1-1, is as follows: DGGITQSPKYLFRKEGQNVTLSCEQNLNHDAMYWYRQDPGQGLRLIYYSQIVNDFQKGDIAEGYSVSREKKESFPLTVTSAQKNPTAFYLCASSPAQLGDTEAFFGQGTRLTVV.

This sequence joins TRBV6-1 and TRBJ1-5, with TRBD1 matching over 7 bases. Germline trimming cut 6 bases from V and 0 bases from J; bases unmatched to any gene: 5. CDR1 is MNHNS, CDR2 SASEGT, per germline. This CDR3 region has 15 residues. The CDR3 is CASSGTANSNQPQHF. As DNA, the CDR3 is TGTGCCAGCAGCGGGACAGCTAATAGCAATCAGCCCCAGCATTTT.

J is TRBJ2-5 and V is TRBV5-1; 13 nucleotides match TRBD2. V trimming: 0 bases; J trimming: 4 bases; junction bases outside the gene matches: 3. The length of the CDR3 is 16 residues. The V gene's germline CDR1 is SGHRS and CDR2 YFSETQ. CDR3 in DNA: TGCGCCAGCAGCTTGGATACTAGCGGGAGGGGAGAGACCCAGTACTTC. Its protein product is CASSLDTSGRGETQYF.

The V and J genes are TRBV10-3 and TRBJ2-7; 7 bases align to TRBD1. Germline CDR1 is ENHRY and CDR2 is SYGVKD. CDR3 length equals 15 residues. V was clipped by 4 bases and J by 4 bases; unmatched bases: 10. The chain's CDR3 is CAISGTGQSAYEQYF. DNA of the CDR3: TGTGCCATCAGTGGGACGGGACAGTCTGCTTACGAGCAGTACTTC.

The rearrangement joins TRBV6-1 to TRBJ1-2; possible D gene TRBD1, 6 bases. Germline V gene lookup returns CDR1 MNHNS and CDR2 SASEGT. This CDR3 has 13 residues. The V and J ends lost 10 bases and 4 bases respectively, with 16 bases between them. The CDR3 DNA is TGTGCCACCCTGATACCAGGGGCCTATGGCTACACCTTC. It codes for CATLIPGAYGYTF.

The chain employs TRBV5-4 and TRBJ1-4, with TRBD1 matching 7 bases. Looked up from germline, CDR1 is SGHNT and CDR2 is YYREEE (reference sequence). The J segment lost 3 bases and the V segment lost 0 bases, leaving 8 bases of the junction unmatched. This CDR3 is 17 amino acids long. CDR3 region: CASSLVGGGLSNEKLFF. The DNA for the CDR3 is TGTGCCAGCAGCTTGGTAGGGGGCGGTCTATCTAATGAAAAACTGTTTTTT.

The rearrangement joins TRBV15 to TRBJ1-1, with D unresolved. This CDR3 has 15 amino acids. Germline V lookup: CDR1 LNHNV, CDR2 YYDKDF (reference sequence). V was cut by 5 bases and J by 3 bases, with 16 bases left in between. The CDR3 spells CATSPGEEIDTEAFF. The CDR3 bases are TGTGCCACCAGCCCTGGCGAGGAAATTGACACTGAAGCTTTCTTT.

This clone has only one observation. The chain carries TRBV5-6 and TRBJ2-3; 8 bases line up with TRBD1. This CDR3 is 15 amino acids long. Germline V gene data show CDR1 as SGHDT and CDR2 as YYEEEE. V lost 4 bases to trimming and J lost 1 base; unmatched junction nucleotides: 5. The CDR3 reads CASSLQGVGTDTQYF. The CDR3 DNA follows: TGTGCCAGCAGCCTACAGGGGGTCGGCACAGATACGCAGTATTTT.

The chain uses TRBV30 and TRBJ2-3; D is undetermined. Trimming left V 0 bases short and J 10 bases short, with 14 bases between. CDR3 size: 13 residues. Germline assignment: CDR1 GTSNPN and CDR2 SVGIG (reference sequence). The CDR3 nucleotides are TGTGCCTGGAGTGTAGACCCCAACGGTGCGCAGTATTTT. Its translation is CAWSVDPNGAQYF.

The rearrangement links TRBV6-6 to TRBJ2-7, with 8 bases identical to TRBD1. The CDR3 contains 13 residues. V trimming: 3 bases; J trimming: 6 bases; junction bases outside the gene matches: 4. The germline V gene encodes CDR1 MNHNY and CDR2 SVGAGI (reference sequence). The CDR3 sequence: CASSYDRGGEQYF. For the CDR3, the DNA is TGTGCCAGCAGTTATGACAGGGGAGGCGAGCAGTACTTC.

This clone turned up a few times. The V call is TRBV7-9, the J call TRBJ1-1; 11 bases align to TRBD1. The CDR3 loop spans 16 amino acids. V dropped 3 bases and J dropped 5; count of bases not matched to a gene: 8. CDR1 SEHNR and CDR2 FQNEAQ come from the germline V gene (reference sequence). DNA of the CDR3: TGTGCCAGCAGCTTCACAGCCGGGACAGGGGGGACTGAAGCTTTCTTT. Its translation: CASSFTAGTGGTEAFF.